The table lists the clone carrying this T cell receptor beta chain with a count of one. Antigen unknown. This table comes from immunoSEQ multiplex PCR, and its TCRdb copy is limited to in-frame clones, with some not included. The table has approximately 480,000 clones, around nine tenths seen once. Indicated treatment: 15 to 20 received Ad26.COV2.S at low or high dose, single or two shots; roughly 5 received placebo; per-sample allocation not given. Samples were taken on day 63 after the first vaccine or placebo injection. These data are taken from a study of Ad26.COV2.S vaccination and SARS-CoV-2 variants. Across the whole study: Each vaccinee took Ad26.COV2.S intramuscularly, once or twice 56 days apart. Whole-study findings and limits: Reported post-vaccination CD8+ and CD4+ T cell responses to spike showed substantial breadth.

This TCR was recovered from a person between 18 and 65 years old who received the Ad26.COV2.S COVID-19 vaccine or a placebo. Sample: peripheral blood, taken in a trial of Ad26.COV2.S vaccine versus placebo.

The CDR3 reads CASSFLGRRTEAFF. The DNA of the CDR3 is TGTGCCAGCAGTTTTCTGGGTAGGAGGACTGAAGCTTTCTTT. J is TRBJ1-1 and V is TRBV28; D gene ambiguous. The germline CDR1 and CDR2 sequences are MDHEN and SYDVKM. The CDR3 consists of 14 residues. The ends were cut back, 3 bases at V and 5 bases at J, with 13 bases in the middle.